These 20 T cell receptor beta chains originate from one sample sequenced in a study of cytomegalovirus exposure and HLA in healthy donors. 60 Vbeta and 13 Jbeta primers were used in PCR. Generated by immunoSEQ multiplex PCR, the TCRdb table keeps only in-frame clones and is missing some. The sample holds 250,000 to 350,000 clones, just over 85% seen once. The material sequenced was PBMCs. The receptors stem from a man aged 35 to 55 in good health and CMV-seropositive.

The gene calls are TRBV7-9 and TRBJ2-3, with 7 bases that match TRBD2. Germline V CDR1 and CDR2: SEHNR, FQNEAQ (reference sequence). V lost 3 bases and J lost 2; bases outside the gene matches: 8. CDR3 length equals 16 residues. CDR3 loop: CASSLERDSYTDTQYF. The DNA of the CDR3 is TGTGCCAGCAGCTTGGAGCGGGACTCCTACACAGATACGCAGTATTTT.

This chain joins TRBV28 and TRBJ2-7, with no clear D. The V and J ends lost 5 bases and 0 bases respectively, with 8 bases between them. Germline loops: CDR1 MDHEN, CDR2 SYDVKM. The CDR3 covers 13 residues. CDR3 in amino acids: CASSRSTSYEQYF. The CDR3 DNA sequence: TGTGCCAGCAGTCGTTCTACCTCCTACGAGCAGTACTTC.

In regard to this clone: One end of the junction is discordant with germline, which a read error may explain. Other DNA sequences within the sample encode an identical CDR3. The genes are TRBV19 and TRBJ1-1; 7 bases are a match to TRBD1. CDR1 is LNHDA, CDR2 SQIVND, per germline (reference sequence). The CDR3 runs 15 residues. CDR3 amino acids: CASSILDRRNTEAFF. CDR3 in DNA: TGTGCCAGTAGTATCCTGGACAGGAGGAACACCGAAGCTTTCTTT.

In its sample, this clone was seen a few times. The J gene is TRBJ2-4, the V gene TRBV19; 7 nucleotides line up with TRBD2. The CDR3 totals 16 residues. Germline trimming cut 3 bases from V and 0 bases from J; bases unmatched to any gene: 5. Germline values: CDR1 LNHDA, CDR2 SQIVND (reference sequence). The DNA of the CDR3 is TGTGCCAGTAGTATCCTGGGGGAGGGAGCCAAAAACATTCAGTACTTC. This encodes CASSILGEGAKNIQYF.

J is TRBJ2-6 and V is TRBV5-1, with 8 bases aligning to TRBD1. The CDR3 is 17 residues long. CDR1 is SGHRS and CDR2 is YFSETQ in the germline V gene. V was pared by 7 bases and J by 4 bases, with 13 bases of the junction left unmatched. DNA of the CDR3: TGCGCCAGCGGGTTGGCCACAGGGGGAGTCGGGGCCAACGTCCTGACTTTC. Residues: CASGLATGGVGANVLTF.

The J gene is TRBJ2-5, the V gene TRBV27, with 7 bases matching TRBD2. The J segment lost 4 bases and the V segment lost 0 bases, leaving 5 bases of the junction unmatched. The germline CDR1 and CDR2 sequences are MNHEY and SMNVEV (reference sequence). The CDR3 loop spans 15 amino acids. The CDR3 DNA reads TGTGCCAGCAGTTTATCGGGGGGGTCGGGAGAGACCCAGTACTTC. Amino acids: CASSLSGGSGETQYF.

There are a few counts of this clone. This chain joins TRBV4-1 and TRBJ2-1; 7 bases are shared with TRBD2. The ends lost 2 bases at V and 5 bases at J; junction bases unmatched: 9. CDR3 length: 16 amino acids. Germline values: CDR1 MGHRA, CDR2 YSYEKL. The CDR3 DNA is TGCGCCAGCAGCCAACCAACGACTAGCCCCAACAATGAGCAGTTCTTC. Protein product: CASSQPTTSPNNEQFF.

This chain uses TRBV5-4 with TRBJ2-5, with TRBD2 matching 11 bases. With 3 bases clipped from V and 3 bases from J, the junction kept 4 bases outside the gene matches. Germline V CDR1 and CDR2: SGHNT, YYREEE (reference sequence). This CDR3 contains 15 residues. The CDR3 DNA sequence: TGTGCCAGCAGCTCAGCTAGCGGGGGGAAAGAGACCCAGTACTTC. It is translated as CASSSASGGKETQYF. Together with reference TRBV5-4 and TRBJ2-5, the CDR3 gives the full variable domain: ETGVTQSPTHLIKTRGQQVTLRCSSQSGHNTVSWYQQALGQGPQFIFQYYREEENGRGNFPPRFSGLQFPNYSSELNVNALELDDSALYLCASSSASGGKETQYFGPGTRLLVL.

The CDR3 DNA reads as TGTGCCAGCAGCGACCCGGGAGGGCGGGCCAATGAGCAGTTCTTC. Protein product: CASSDPGGRANEQFF. The chain combines TRBV6-5 with TRBJ2-1; 8 bases match TRBD2. The CDR3 is 15 residues long. J was trimmed by 6 bases and V by 6 bases; bases with no gene match: 10. In germline, CDR1 is MNHEY, CDR2 SVGAGI.

The CDR3 nucleotides are TGTGCCAGCAGTAAGGGGGGGACAGGGCAAAAGACCCAGTACTTC. It specifies CASSKGGTGQKTQYF. This chain uses TRBV28 with TRBJ2-5, with TRBD1 matching over 9 bases. V dropped 5 bases and J dropped 6; count of bases not matched to a gene: 10. Germline V CDR1 and CDR2: MDHEN, SYDVKM. The CDR3 has 15 residues.

Comments on this clone: The junction differs from germline at one of its ends, possibly a read error. This chain connects TRBV7-7 to TRBJ2-5; TRBD2 matches at 7 bases. In germline, CDR1 is SSHAT, CDR2 FNYEAQ (reference sequence). This CDR3 spans 13 amino acids. The CDR3 spells CASSLGPTREQYF. The CDR3 nucleotides read TGTGCTAGCAGCTTAGGGCCGACGCGGGAGCAGTACTTC.

The J gene is TRBJ2-3, the V gene TRBV28; 11 bases are a match to TRBD2. The CDR3 has 16 amino acids. Germline V gene sequence: CDR1 MDHEN, CDR2 SYDVKM. Unmatched junction bases numbered 5, after V lost 3 bases and J lost 3 bases. The CDR3 DNA follows: TGTGCCAGCAGTTTCGGAACTAGCGGGAGAACAGATACGCAGTATTTT. Encoded protein: CASSFGTSGRTDTQYF.

The V and J genes are TRBV6-1 and TRBJ1-5; possibly TRBD1 for D (5 bases). The CDR3 spans 15 residues. The germline V gene has CDR1 MNHNS and CDR2 SASEGT. The V end was cut by 2 bases, the J end by 0 bases, with 8 bases between. This CDR3 reads CASSETGYSNQPQHF. In nucleotides, the CDR3 is TGTGCCAGCAGTGAAACAGGATATAGCAATCAGCCCCAGCATTTT.

The rearrangement joins TRBV7-8 to TRBJ2-2, with 9 nucleotides matching TRBD2. The ends lost 5 bases at V and 0 bases at J; junction bases unmatched: 7. This CDR3 region has 17 residues. Germline V gives CDR1 SGHVS, CDR2 FQNEAQ. The DNA for the CDR3 is TGTGCCAGCAGCCGACTAGCGGAGTGGCCGAACACCGGGGAGCTGTTTTTT. This gives the protein CASSRLAEWPNTGELFF.

The chain carries TRBV27 and TRBJ1-2; TRBD1 aligns across 11 bases. J was trimmed by 7 bases and V by 5 bases; bases with no gene match: 6. Per the germline V gene, CDR1 is MNHEY and CDR2 is SMNVEV (reference sequence). The CDR3 spans 14 residues. In DNA form, the CDR3 reads TGTGCCAGCAGTCGGACAGGGGGCGCGGGTGGCTACACCTTC. Its protein product is CASSRTGGAGGYTF.

V and J are TRBV15 and TRBJ1-6; the D is unclear. This CDR3 region has 13 residues. Trimming took 7 bases from V and 10 from J, leaving 14 bases between them. From germline, CDR1 is LNHNV and CDR2 YYDKDF (reference sequence). The CDR3 spells CATTAGGDSPLHF. CDR3 nucleotides: TGTGCCACCACCGCCGGAGGAGACTCACCCCTCCACTTT. Filled out from reference TRBV15 and TRBJ1-6, the complete variable domain reads DAMVIQNPRYQVTQFGKPVTLSCSQTLNHNVMYWYQQKSSQAPKLLFHYYDKDFNNEADTPDNFQSRRPNTSFCFLDIRSPGLGDTAMYLCATTAGGDSPLHFGNGTRLTVT.

V usage is TRBV10-3 and J usage is TRBJ2-3; the D gene is possibly TRBD1 (6 bases). The CDR3 loop spans 15 amino acids. V was trimmed by 4 bases and J by 7 bases, leaving 18 bases between them. Germline V gene sequence: CDR1 ENHRY, CDR2 SYGVKD. The CDR3, as DNA: TGTGCCATCAGTGTCGGGACATCGAGAAGGAATACGCAGTATTTT. Protein product: CAISVGTSRRNTQYF.

The chain joins TRBV7-9 to TRBJ2-2; 7 nucleotides align to TRBD1. The V gene's germline CDR1 is SEHNR and CDR2 FQNEAQ (reference sequence). With V trimmed by 5 bases and J by 4 bases, 7 bases remained unmatched. The CDR3 totals 15 residues. The CDR3 DNA follows: TGTGCCAGCAGCGACTGGACAGGACTCACCGGGGAGCTGTTTTTT. This encodes CASSDWTGLTGELFF.

The rearrangement joins TRBV6-5 to TRBJ1-6; D not certain. Germline CDR1 MNHEY, CDR2 SVGAGI. Trimming pared 0 bases from V and 7 bases from J, leaving 13 bases between. This CDR3 contains 16 residues. CDR3 region: CASSYSNGIRNSPLHF. CDR3 bases: TGTGCCAGCAGTTACTCGAACGGGATTCGGAATTCACCCCTCCACTTT.

The V and J genes are TRBV6-1 and TRBJ2-7; 7 nucleotides match TRBD1. This CDR3 is built from 15 residues. V lost 2 bases and J lost 2; bases outside the gene matches: 6. Germline V gene data show CDR1 as MNHNS and CDR2 as SASEGT. In nucleotides, the CDR3 is TGTGCCAGCAGTGAAAAGGGTCAGGGGGCCTACGAGCAGTACTTC. This encodes CASSEKGQGAYEQYF.